What follows is one T cell receptor (beta chain) and its context. The target antigen is unknown. This sample is drawn from a study of OX40 agonist ivuxolimab in advanced cancers. Whole-study context: Patients undergoing dose escalation presented with hepatocellular carcinoma, melanoma, renal cell or head and neck cancer. Prior checkpoint blockade (anti-PD-1, anti-PD-L1 or anti-CTLA-4) was permitted; approximately 40% had it. Study results and caveats: Nonresponders, in some cases, also had low normalized T-cell clonal expansion.

Germline loops: CDR1 MNHEY, CDR2 SVGAGI. CDR3 size: 15 residues. V lost 7 bases and J 7 bases, leaving 17 bases between the germline ends. Some clones are missing from TCRdb's copy, which holds only in-frame ones; the method was immunoSEQ multiplex PCR. The sample records some 69,000 clones, around nine tenths being singletons. This clonotype was sampled from an adult with an advanced solid tumor such as melanoma, head and neck, liver or kidney cancer. The rearrangement joins TRBV6-5 to TRBJ1-6; D is ambiguous. Sequenced here: CD4+ or CD8+ T cells sorted from blood, sampled in a trial of the OX40 agonist ivuxolimab. CDR3 in DNA: TGTGCCAGCACCTATAGTGGACCGCCGAATTCACCCCTCCACTTT. Translated, it gives CASTYSGPPNSPLHF.